This TCR beta chain emerged from a study of blood T cell repertoires in COVID-19 (TCRdb year 2020). About the investigation overall: Samples covering the acute and convalescent phases of COVID-19 were provided by collaborators in the United States, Italy and Spain. The prospective study material was composed of cDNA or gDNA derived from T cells, B-cell-depleted T cells, or PBMCs. Subjects who had been exposed to COVID-19, were actively infected with it, or had recovered from it provided the deeply sampled blood TCRbeta repertoires that made up the dataset. The repertoires were made available in a free public database intended to serve as a resource for research on the immune response to SARS-CoV-2. Samples were obtained from the ongoing ImmuneRACE study (first 160 participants) and from over 1,000 subjects provided by 6 global collaborators. Sample metadata almost always included a de-identified subject ID, COVID-19 status, age in years and sex. Where available, HLA class I and class II types were obtained from metadata supplied by the sample provider rather than from assay-based typing.

Comments on this clone: Its antigen specificity is not known. No base qualities exist here, and no much larger clone lies one base off it.

What the research found in general, with its limitations: How much clinical and demographic metadata was included differed by source and by participant, and the metadata was provided uncurated.

TCRbeta CDR3 regions were amplified from genomic DNA by means of the immunoSEQ Assay, a bias-controlled multiplex PCR. From the authors' description of their analysis: Within the assay, amplification of reference gene primers was used to estimate how many nucleated cells each sample contained. To quantify the absolute abundance of each unique TCRbeta CDR3 rearrangement, sequence reads were collapsed and filtered. For each sample, productive Simpson clonality was calculated as the square root of Simpson's diversity index across productive rearrangements. Not all clones reach the TCRdb copy of this immuneACCESS table, which keeps in-frame sequences only. Checked studies attribute under half of the gap to unresolved V genes and leave the rest unexplained. V and J calls and clone size are those listed in that table; D and trimming were worked out from the DNA. For this sample the table gives about 400,000 clones, of which 70% to 90% were detected only once. Clones ranked in the top ten supply roughly 2% of the sample.

Participants in the prospective study were enrolled through a virtual design, were aged about 18 to 100 years, and lived in roughly 26 United States geographic areas. Cohort assignment in the prospective study relied on participant-reported clinical history from a screening survey and a study questionnaire. Mobile phlebotomists in the prospective study collected whole blood, serum and a nasopharyngeal or oropharyngeal swab from every participant. Participants in the prospective study had the option to provide additional blood draws and questionnaires over an approximately 2-month period. Before DNA extraction, prospective study blood samples were shipped either frozen or at room temperature. Sequencing was done on a sample of PBMCs or T cells enriched from blood (not recorded which). The receptor comes from a woman between 35 and 50 years old with acute COVID-19.

The DNA reads TGTGCCAGCAAAGCGGTCCTCCTCCGGGACAGGGACACTGAAGCTTTCTTT. Its amino acids are CASKAVLLRDRDTEAFF. The chain was built from TRBV2 and TRBJ1-1; the central 9 bases match TRBD1. Trimming takes 7 bases off V and 3 bases off J; junction bases not matched to a gene: 15. From the cysteine through the phenylalanine, the CDR3 covers 17 amino acids. CDR3 DNA only is kept here, 51 bases in frame from base 1. CDR1 and CDR2, looked up from the germline V gene, are SNHLY and FYNNEI. The full variable domain, with segments outside the CDR3 supplied by the reference TRBV2 and TRBJ1-1 proteins, appears as EPEVTQTPSHQVTQMGQEVILRCVPISNHLYFYWYRQILGQKVEFLVSFYNNEISEKSEIFDDQFSVERPDGSNFTLKIRSTKLEDSAMYFCASKAVLLRDRDTEAFFGQGTRLTVV.